These 10 T cell receptor beta chains came from one sample sequenced in a study of a mutant IDH1 vaccine in newly diagnosed glioma. These receptors have no known antigen. Measured with immunoSEQ multiplex PCR; TCRdb has only the in-frame clones, and not every one. The sample holds 60,000 to 65,000 clones, less than 90% seen once. Time point specified: week 47, end of study. In the vaccine, a single dose held 300 ug of the mutant IDH1 20-mer peptide, along with topical imiquimod. The sequenced sample was PBMCs, obtained from a glioma patient whose treatment included an IDH1 peptide vaccine. All receptors derive from a young man with glioma.

Remarks on this clone: This sample also contains other DNA sequences that code for the same CDR3. J is TRBJ1-5 and V is TRBV9, with D maybe TRBD1 (6 bases). The ends were cut back, 1 base at V and 4 bases at J, with 6 bases in the middle. This CDR3 spans 13 amino acids. Germline V gene data show CDR1 as SGDLS and CDR2 as YYNGEE. The chain's CDR3 is CASSVTGNQPQHF. CDR3 nucleotides: TGTGCCAGCAGCGTAACAGGGAATCAGCCCCAGCATTTT.

The chain recombines TRBV28 with TRBJ2-7; 8 bases are shared with TRBD1. V lost 11 bases and J lost 3; bases outside the gene matches: 9. The germline V gene encodes CDR1 MDHEN and CDR2 SYDVKM. This CDR3 has 13 residues. The CDR3 spells CAGTPGQVYEQYF. The CDR3, as DNA: TGTGCCGGTACTCCGGGACAGGTCTACGAGCAGTACTTC.

The genes are TRBV11-2 and TRBJ2-1; 12 bases map to TRBD2. V gave up 5 bases and J gave up 0 bases; unmatched junction bases: 11. Germline CDR1 is SGHAT and CDR2 is FQNNGV. The CDR3 is 19 residues long. CDR3 DNA sequence: TGTGCCAGCAGCCTATATGGACTAGCGGGGACTAGCTCCTACAATGAGCAGTTCTTC. Translated: CASSLYGLAGTSSYNEQFF.

CDR3 DNA: TGTGCCAGCAGCTTCATTGGAACGAGCACAACTAATGAAAAACTGTTTTTT. The encoded protein is CASSFIGTSTTNEKLFF. This chain joins TRBV7-9 and TRBJ1-4, with no clear D. The V gene's germline CDR1 is SEHNR and CDR2 FQNEAQ (reference sequence). The CDR3 loop spans 17 amino acids. V lost 3 bases and J 0 bases, leaving 14 bases between the germline ends.

The rearrangement uses TRBV10-2 and TRBJ1-6; possible D gene TRBD1, 6 bases. Between the trimmed V and J ends, which lost 2 bases and 4 bases, there was a span of 21 bases. The CDR3 has 19 amino acids. The V gene's germline CDR1 is WSHSY and CDR2 SAAADI. Here the CDR3 reads CASSERVRRGLPYNSPLHF. The CDR3 DNA reads as TGCGCCAGCAGTGAGAGGGTTCGCAGGGGCCTACCTTATAATTCACCCCTCCACTTT.

The chain is built from TRBV5-1 and TRBJ2-7; D is unresolved. CDR3 length: 16 residues. The germline V gene has CDR1 SGHRS and CDR2 YFSETQ. Trimming shortened V by 0 bases and J by 0 bases, and 13 bases separated the two germline ends. CDR3 coding DNA: TGCGCCAGCAGCTTGGTCCCGGGCATGAGCTCCTACGAGCAGTACTTC. Encoded protein: CASSLVPGMSSYEQYF.

The table lists this clone with a count of one. V is TRBV5-1 and J is TRBJ2-7; D possibly corresponds to TRBD1 (5 bases). The CDR3 runs 14 residues. V gave up 2 bases and J gave up 0 bases, with 9 bases separating them. CDR1 is SGHRS and CDR2 is YFSETQ in the germline V gene. CDR3 loop: CASSFTRVSYEQYF. In DNA form, the CDR3 reads TGCGCCAGCAGCTTTACCAGGGTCTCCTACGAGCAGTACTTC.

This chain uses TRBV19 with TRBJ2-5; D is perhaps TRBD1 (6 bases). The CDR3 spans 15 residues. Trimming left V 4 bases short and J 5 bases short, with 17 bases between. Germline assignment: CDR1 LNHDA and CDR2 SQIVND (reference sequence). The CDR3 DNA reads TGTGCCAGTAGTAATAGCAGGGGCAGCATGGAGACCCAGTACTTC. Protein sequence: CASSNSRGSMETQYF.

V gene TRBV18 combines with J gene TRBJ2-7; D is undetermined. Trimming left V 4 bases short and J 4 bases short, with 5 bases between. The CDR3 extends over 11 amino acids. Germline CDR1 reads KGHSH; CDR2 reads LQKENI. DNA of the CDR3: TGTGCCAGCTCACGCGAATACGAGCAGTACTTC. It yields the protein CASSREYEQYF.

The chain joins TRBV27 to TRBJ2-6, with TRBD1 as a possible D gene (7 bases). V was trimmed by 3 bases and J by 0 bases, leaving 15 bases between them. The CDR3 is made up of 18 amino acids. Germline CDR1 is MNHEY and CDR2 is SMNVEV (reference sequence). CDR3 protein: CASSFGGGDYSGANVLTF. As DNA, the CDR3 is TGTGCCAGCAGTTTCGGAGGGGGCGACTACTCTGGGGCCAACGTCCTGACTTTC.